The 2 T cell receptor beta chains reported below all come from one sample, sequenced in a study of memory CD4+ T cells and cytomegalovirus serostatus. The sort gate was single viable CD3+CD4+CD8-CD45RO+ cells for memory CD4+ T cells. Sequencing was performed with immunoSEQ multiplex PCR; in TCRdb, only in-frame clones are kept and a portion is missing. The sample gives about 80,000 clones, 65% to 85% of which show up once; about 0.72% is in the top ten. Sequencing was carried out using memory CD4+ T cells from blood. The origin of the receptors is an adult in good health and CMV-seronegative.

This clone was observed once. J is TRBJ1-1 and V is TRBV6-5, with TRBD1 matching 7 bases. From germline, CDR1 is MNHEY and CDR2 SVGAGI. V was clipped by 5 bases and J by 6 bases; unmatched bases: 3. The CDR3 has 12 residues. The DNA for the CDR3 is TGTGCCAGCAGTCGACAGGGTTCTGAAGCTTTCTTT. Its protein is CASSRQGSEAFF.

The V gene is TRBV28, the J gene TRBJ1-5; TRBD1 aligns across 8 bases. The germline V gene encodes CDR1 MDHEN and CDR2 SYDVKM. The CDR3 is 13 amino acids. With 7 bases clipped from V and 6 bases from J, the junction kept 5 bases outside the gene matches. The CDR3 reads CASKDRAGQPQHF. CDR3 coding DNA: TGTGCCAGCAAGGACAGGGCGGGTCAGCCCCAGCATTTT.